The 26 T cell receptor beta chains below all came from one sample that was sequenced in a study of shared clonotypes between healthy human individuals. CD45RO-negative, CCR7-positively selected cells formed the naive CD8 fraction, excluding terminally differentiated effector memory CD45RA+ cells. Clones were read by immunoSEQ multiplex PCR, and TCRdb kept only the in-frame ones, dropping some. Seen here are some 2.1 million clones, over 85% observed once, and the top ten hold around 1.1%. Input material: naive CD8+ T cells sorted from blood. The receptors were gathered from a man aged 18 to 30 in good health.

The chain joins TRBV27 to TRBJ2-5, with unresolved D. V was clipped by 9 bases and J by 5 bases, with 10 bases between them. The CDR3 covers 11 residues. From germline, CDR1 is MNHEY and CDR2 SMNVEV (reference sequence). CDR3 coding DNA: TGTGCCAGTAGAGATGGCGAGACCCAGTACTTC. This encodes CASRDGETQYF.

This sequence joins TRBV4-1 and TRBJ2-7; D possibly corresponds to TRBD2 (6 bases). CDR3 length equals 18 residues. Trimming cost V 0 bases and J 1 base, with 19 bases left between them. Germline CDR1 MGHRA, CDR2 YSYEKL. CDR3 amino acids: CASSQDRETVWGSYEQYF. The CDR3 nucleotides read TGCGCCAGCAGCCAAGATCGGGAGACCGTTTGGGGGTCCTACGAGCAGTACTTC.

V and J are TRBV4-3 and TRBJ2-5; maybe TRBD1 (5 bases). Trimming stripped 1 base from V and 9 bases from J, with 9 bases between. Germline V CDR1 and CDR2: LGHNA, YSLEER. This CDR3 region has 12 residues. CDR3 DNA sequence: TGCGCCAGCAGCCAAGGGGCAGGGCCCCAGTACTTC. This codes for CASSQGAGPQYF.

This chain connects TRBV30 to TRBJ1-2, with a tentative D call TRBD1 (6 bases). The V gene's germline CDR1 is GTSNPN and CDR2 SVGIG (reference sequence). The CDR3 has 13 residues. The ends were cut back, 0 bases at V and 4 bases at J, with 9 bases in the middle. CDR3 region: CAWSVGGIYGYTF. The DNA for the CDR3 is TGTGCCTGGAGTGTAGGGGGGATCTATGGCTACACCTTC.

The gene calls are TRBV7-9 and TRBJ1-1; D gene unclear. Germline CDR1 reads SEHNR; CDR2 reads FQNEAQ (reference sequence). V shed 6 bases and J shed 1 base, with 15 bases lying between them. The CDR3 runs 15 residues. The CDR3 region is CASSVPRGRNTEAFF. The CDR3, as DNA: TGTGCCAGCAGTGTCCCCCGGGGTCGGAACACTGAAGCTTTCTTT. The whole variable domain, filled in from reference TRBV7-9 and TRBJ1-1, reads DTGVSQNPRHKITKRGQNVTFRCDPISEHNRLYWYRQTLGQGPEFLTYFQNEAQLEKSRLLSDRFSAERPKGSFSTLEIQRTEQGDSAMYLCASSVPRGRNTEAFFGQGTRLTVV.

The chain couples TRBV6-6 to TRBJ1-5; no reliable D call. Germline V CDR1 and CDR2: MNHNY, SVGAGI (reference sequence). The CDR3 is made up of 13 amino acids. V gave up 5 bases and J gave up 5 bases, with 10 bases separating them. In nucleotides, the CDR3 is TGTGCCAGCAGTGAGATGGATGATCAGCCCCAGCATTTT. It encodes CASSEMDDQPQHF.

The chain links TRBV7-9 to TRBJ1-2; the D is unclear. Germline assignment: CDR1 SEHNR and CDR2 FQNEAQ (reference sequence). The V end lost 5 bases, the J end lost 0 bases, and 19 bases lay between the germline ends. This CDR3 comprises 17 residues. CDR3 sequence: CASSGSSTISANYGYTF. CDR3 nucleotides: TGTGCCAGCAGCGGATCCTCTACCATCTCAGCTAACTATGGCTACACCTTC.

The CDR3 region is CASSSVGGTTDTQYF. CDR3 DNA sequence: TGTGCCAGCAGCTCTGTTGGGGGTACCACAGATACGCAGTATTTT. The rearrangement uses TRBV7-9 and TRBJ2-3; possibly TRBD1 or TRBD2 for D (5 bases each). V dropped 4 bases and J dropped 2 bases, with 13 bases sitting between them. The germline V gene encodes CDR1 SEHNR and CDR2 FQNEAQ (reference sequence). This CDR3 is built from 15 residues.

This clone was seen a single time. The chain uses TRBV2 and TRBJ2-7, with TRBD2 identical over 10 bases. J was trimmed by 4 bases and V by 6 bases; bases with no gene match: 6. The CDR3 is 14 residues long. Germline CDR1 reads SNHLY; CDR2 reads FYNNEI. CDR3 residues: CASRPAGGIYEQYF. For the CDR3, the DNA is TGTGCCAGCAGGCCAGCGGGGGGGATATACGAGCAGTACTTC.

This clone was recorded once. The V and J genes are TRBV6-5 and TRBJ1-2; the D gene is possibly TRBD1 (5 bases). CDR1 MNHEY and CDR2 SVGAGI come from the germline V gene. This CDR3 is built from 15 residues. Trimming left V 0 bases short and J 6 bases short, with 14 bases between. Here the CDR3 DNA reads TGTGCCAGCAGTTACTCGGTCAGGGATTCCGATGGCTACACCTTC. This gives the protein CASSYSVRDSDGYTF.

The chain couples TRBV6-5 to TRBJ2-1; D could derive from TRBD1 or TRBD2 (5 bases each). CDR1 and CDR2 from the germline V gene are MNHEY and SVGAGI. The CDR3 loop spans 15 amino acids. V was cut by 5 bases and J by 0 bases, with 11 bases left in between. CDR3 in amino acids: CASSPGTGSYNEQFF. CDR3 coding DNA: TGTGCCAGCAGTCCAGGGACGGGCTCCTACAATGAGCAGTTCTTC.

CDR3 in DNA: TGTGCCAGCAGTTTGGACCGCTGGAACACTGAAGCTTTCTTT. Amino acids: CASSLDRWNTEAFF. The J gene is TRBJ1-1, the V gene TRBV6-5; D not certain. The germline V and J ends were trimmed by 4 bases and 1 base, with 10 bases remaining between them. This CDR3 contains 14 residues. Germline CDR1 and CDR2: MNHEY and SVGAGI.

The chain combines TRBV9 with TRBJ2-1; 16 bases align to TRBD2. The CDR3 runs to 22 residues. Germline CDR1 and CDR2: SGDLS and YYNGEE. After removal of 5 bases from V and 2 bases from J, the junction contained 19 bases not matched to a gene. The CDR3 is CASSRSALPGLAGGPAYNEQFF. DNA for the CDR3: TGTGCCAGCAGTCGTAGTGCCCTACCGGGACTAGCGGGAGGGCCAGCCTACAATGAGCAGTTCTTC.

This chain uses TRBV27 with TRBJ2-1; 8 nucleotides agree with TRBD2. After removal of 3 bases from V and 10 bases from J, the junction contained 11 bases not matched to a gene. The CDR3 is 15 amino acids. The V gene's germline CDR1 is MNHEY and CDR2 SMNVEV (reference sequence). The CDR3 sequence is CASSFSAAGVVEQFF. In nucleotides, the CDR3 is TGTGCCAGCAGTTTCTCAGCAGCGGGAGTGGTGGAGCAGTTCTTC.

The chain carries TRBV19 and TRBJ2-2; a weak D match, TRBD2 (6 bases). The V and J ends lost 4 bases and 5 bases respectively, with 20 bases between them. Per the germline V gene, CDR1 is LNHDA and CDR2 is SQIVND (reference sequence). This CDR3 contains 17 residues. CDR3 DNA: TGTGCCAGTAGTACCGGGGGTAGAATCGTCAAAACCGGGGAGCTGTTTTTT. Its protein is CASSTGGRIVKTGELFF.

The chain recombines TRBV28 with TRBJ1-5; possible D gene TRBD1, 5 bases. This CDR3 is built from 17 residues. The germline V gene has CDR1 MDHEN and CDR2 SYDVKM. The V and J ends lost 5 bases and 4 bases respectively, with 21 bases between them. The CDR3 DNA is TGTGCCAGCAGTGCCCTCCCAACCGACAGCCCTAATCAGCCCCAGCATTTT. Protein sequence: CASSALPTDSPNQPQHF.

The chain uses TRBV27 and TRBJ2-4, with TRBD1 matching over 12 bases. V gave up 6 bases and J gave up 8 bases; unmatched junction bases: 20. Germline V gives CDR1 MNHEY, CDR2 SMNVEV (reference sequence). CDR3 length equals 19 residues. CDR3: CASSPRFNRDRGLEHIQYF. The CDR3 DNA reads as TGTGCCAGCAGCCCTAGATTTAATCGGGACAGGGGGCTGGAGCACATTCAGTACTTC.

The chain combines TRBV10-1 with TRBJ2-7; D is uncertain. This CDR3 is built from 9 residues. Trimming cost V 10 bases and J 4 bases, with 5 bases left between them. Germline CDR1 is WNHNN and CDR2 is SYGVQD (reference sequence). The CDR3 DNA follows: TGCGCCACCAGATACGAGCAGTACTTC. Its translation is CATRYEQYF.

On this clone itself: Other DNA sequences in the sample encode the same CDR3. The V call is TRBV6-5, the J call TRBJ2-7; D ambiguous. V was pared by 2 bases and J by 3 bases, with 8 bases between. The CDR3 extends over 13 amino acids. The germline V gene encodes CDR1 MNHEY and CDR2 SVGAGI. The CDR3 spells CASSYDSGYEQYF. CDR3 DNA: TGTGCCAGCAGTTACGACTCCGGCTACGAGCAGTACTTC.

The rearrangement joins TRBV7-8 to TRBJ2-7; D is possibly TRBD1 (6 bases). Between the trimmed V and J ends, which lost 3 bases and 0 bases, there was a span of 12 bases. CDR1 and CDR2 from the germline V gene are SGHVS and FQNEAQ. This CDR3 has 15 amino acids. CDR3 sequence: CASSFWTESSYEQYF. The DNA for the CDR3 is TGTGCCAGCAGCTTCTGGACAGAGAGCTCCTACGAGCAGTACTTC. The entire variable domain, with the rest obtained from reference TRBV7-8 and TRBJ2-7, is as follows: GAGVSQSPRYKVAKRGQDVALRCDPISGHVSLFWYQQALGQGPEFLTYFQNEAQLDKSGLPSDRFFAERPEGSVSTLKIQRTQQEDSAVYLCASSFWTESSYEQYFGPGTRLTVT.

The chain joins TRBV7-8 to TRBJ2-1, with D possibly being TRBD2 (6 bases). Germline CDR1 reads SGHVS; CDR2 reads FQNEAQ. Trimming removed 4 bases from V and 8 bases from J, with 15 bases in between. There are 14 residues in the CDR3. In DNA form, the CDR3 reads TGTGCCAGCAGCTCCCCCATGGTAGCGGATGAGCAGTTCTTC. This gives the protein CASSSPMVADEQFF.

The V gene is TRBV28, the J gene TRBJ2-1; D possibly uses TRBD1 or TRBD2 (5 bases each). Germline CDR1 reads MDHEN; CDR2 reads SYDVKM. Trimming stripped 4 bases from V and 3 bases from J, with 16 bases between. The CDR3 runs to 16 residues. The CDR3 loop is CASSSPRGAFYNEQFF. As DNA, the CDR3 is TGTGCCAGCAGTTCGCCCCGGGGCGCTTTCTACAATGAGCAGTTCTTC. The entire variable domain, with the rest obtained from reference TRBV28 and TRBJ2-1, is as follows: DVKVTQSSRYLVKRTGEKVFLECVQDMDHENMFWYRQDPGLGLRLIYFSYDVKMKEKGDIPEGYSVSREKKERFSLILESASTNQTSMYLCASSSPRGAFYNEQFFGPGTRLTVL.

The chain employs TRBV4-3 and TRBJ1-4; no definite D call. The CDR3 runs to 19 residues. Germline V gene data show CDR1 as LGHNA and CDR2 as YSLEER. The ends were cut back, 0 bases at V and 4 bases at J, with 21 bases in the middle. CDR3 DNA: TGCGCCAGCAGCCAAGATGGAGCCCTCGAGGGAATGAGTAATGAAAAACTGTTTTTT. Residues: CASSQDGALEGMSNEKLFF.

This CDR3 reads CASRGGQGPYEQYF. In DNA form, the CDR3 reads TGTGCCAGCAGGGGGGGACAGGGTCCCTACGAGCAGTACTTC. V and J are TRBV7-8 and TRBJ2-7, with 9 bases aligning to TRBD1. V lost 6 bases to trimming and J lost 2 bases; unmatched junction nucleotides: 5. In germline, CDR1 is SGHVS, CDR2 FQNEAQ. The CDR3 extends over 14 amino acids.

V usage is TRBV7-2 and J usage is TRBJ2-2, with a weak D call TRBD2 (5 bases). Trimming took 1 base from V and 4 from J, leaving 16 bases between them. CDR3 length: 17 amino acids. In germline, CDR1 is SGHTA, CDR2 FQGNSA. The chain's CDR3 is CASSLEVGLAGTGELFF. The CDR3 DNA follows: TGTGCCAGCAGCTTAGAGGTCGGGCTAGCCGGCACCGGGGAGCTGTTTTTT.

The chain has TRBV11-2 and TRBJ2-1; D tentatively fits TRBD1 or TRBD2 (6 bases each). The CDR3 has 17 residues. The germline gives CDR1 SGHAT, CDR2 FQNNGV. Trimming removed 3 bases at V and 3 bases at J, with 18 bases between. CDR3 loop: CASSFNGRRGVYNEQFF. The CDR3 DNA is TGTGCCAGCAGCTTTAACGGTAGGAGGGGGGTCTACAATGAGCAGTTCTTC.